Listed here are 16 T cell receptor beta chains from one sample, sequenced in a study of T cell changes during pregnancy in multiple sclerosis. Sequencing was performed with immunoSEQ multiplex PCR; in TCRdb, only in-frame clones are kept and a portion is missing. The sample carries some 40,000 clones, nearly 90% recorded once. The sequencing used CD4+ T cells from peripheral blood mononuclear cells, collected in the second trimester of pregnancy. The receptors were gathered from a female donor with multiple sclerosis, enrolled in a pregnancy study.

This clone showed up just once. The CDR3 DNA reads TGTGCCAGCAGCCCGGGACAGGGTGATGAAAAACTGTTTTTT. This translates into CASSPGQGDEKLFF. The chain employs TRBV9 and TRBJ1-4, with 9 nucleotides matching TRBD1. V lost 4 bases, J lost 6 bases, and 4 bases stayed unmatched. CDR1 and CDR2 from the germline V gene are SGDLS and YYNGEE. The CDR3 spans 14 residues.

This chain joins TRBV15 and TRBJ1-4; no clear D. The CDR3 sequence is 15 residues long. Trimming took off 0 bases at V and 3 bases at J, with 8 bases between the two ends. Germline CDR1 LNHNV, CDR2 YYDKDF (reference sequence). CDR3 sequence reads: CATSRDIKPNEKLFF. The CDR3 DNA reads TGTGCCACCAGCAGAGATATAAAGCCTAATGAAAAACTGTTTTTT.

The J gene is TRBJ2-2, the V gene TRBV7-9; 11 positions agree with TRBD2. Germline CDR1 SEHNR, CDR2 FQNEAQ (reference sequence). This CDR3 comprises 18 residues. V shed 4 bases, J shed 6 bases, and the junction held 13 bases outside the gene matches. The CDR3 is CASSSPLLAGVRPGELFF. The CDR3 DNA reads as TGTGCCAGCAGCTCCCCCTTACTAGCGGGAGTCCGTCCCGGGGAGCTGTTTTTT.

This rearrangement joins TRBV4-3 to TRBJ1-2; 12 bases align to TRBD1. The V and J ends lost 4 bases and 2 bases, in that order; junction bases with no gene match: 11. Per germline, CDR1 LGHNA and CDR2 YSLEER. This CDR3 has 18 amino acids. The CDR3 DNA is TGCGCCAGCAGCCCCGTTTCAGGCGGGACAGGGGGCAACTATGGCTACACCTTC. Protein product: CASSPVSGGTGGNYGYTF.

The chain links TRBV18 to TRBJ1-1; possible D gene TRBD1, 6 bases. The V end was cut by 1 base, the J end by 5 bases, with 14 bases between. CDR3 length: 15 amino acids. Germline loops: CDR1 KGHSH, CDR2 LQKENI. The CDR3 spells CASSPRDSQGTEAFF. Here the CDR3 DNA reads TGTGCCAGCTCACCACGTGACAGTCAGGGGACTGAAGCTTTCTTT.

The CDR3 coding sequence is TGCGCCAGCAGCCAAGATGAGACAGGGGGCGGCTACACCTTC. It encodes CASSQDETGGGYTF. The chain links TRBV4-1 to TRBJ1-2; TRBD1 matches 10 bases. Looked up from germline, CDR1 is MGHRA and CDR2 is YSYEKL. Unmatched junction bases numbered 3, after V lost 0 bases and J lost 8 bases. The CDR3 is 14 residues long.

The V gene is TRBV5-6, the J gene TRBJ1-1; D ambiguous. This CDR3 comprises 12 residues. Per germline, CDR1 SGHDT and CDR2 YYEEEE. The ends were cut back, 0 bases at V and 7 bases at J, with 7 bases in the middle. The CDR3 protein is CASSLGQVEAFF. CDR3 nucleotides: TGTGCCAGCAGCTTGGGGCAGGTTGAAGCTTTCTTT.

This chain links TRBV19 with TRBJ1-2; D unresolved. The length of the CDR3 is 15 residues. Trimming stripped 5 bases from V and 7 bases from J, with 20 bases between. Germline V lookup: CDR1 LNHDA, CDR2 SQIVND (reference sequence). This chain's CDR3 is CASSRILPRDGGYTF. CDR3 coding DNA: TGTGCCAGTAGTCGGATCCTCCCCCGGGATGGTGGCTACACCTTC.

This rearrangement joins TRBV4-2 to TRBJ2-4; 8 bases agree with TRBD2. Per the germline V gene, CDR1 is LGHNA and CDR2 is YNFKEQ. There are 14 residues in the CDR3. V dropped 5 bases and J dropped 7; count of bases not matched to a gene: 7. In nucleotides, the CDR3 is TGTGCCAGCAGCGGACGGGAGGGCCGTAACATTCAGTACTTC. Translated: CASSGREGRNIQYF.

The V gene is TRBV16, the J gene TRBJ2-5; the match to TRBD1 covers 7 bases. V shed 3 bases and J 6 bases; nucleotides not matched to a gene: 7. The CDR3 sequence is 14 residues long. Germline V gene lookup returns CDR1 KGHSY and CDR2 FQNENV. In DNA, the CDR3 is TGTGCCAGCAGCCACTCCGGGACAGCACAGACCCAGTACTTC. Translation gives CASSHSGTAQTQYF. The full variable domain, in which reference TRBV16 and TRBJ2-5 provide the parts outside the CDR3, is GEEVAQTPKHLVRGEGQKAKLYCAPIKGHSYVFWYQQVLKNEFKFLISFQNENVFDETGMPKERFSAKCLPNSPCSLEIQATKLEDSAVYFCASSHSGTAQTQYFGPGTRLLVL.

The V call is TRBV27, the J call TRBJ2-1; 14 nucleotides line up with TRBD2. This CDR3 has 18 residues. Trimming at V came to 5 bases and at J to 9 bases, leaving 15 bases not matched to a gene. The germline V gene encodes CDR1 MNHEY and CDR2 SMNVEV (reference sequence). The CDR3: CASSPKRLAGGPLTEQFF. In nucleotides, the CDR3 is TGTGCCAGCAGTCCCAAACGACTAGCGGGAGGGCCCCTAACTGAGCAGTTCTTC.

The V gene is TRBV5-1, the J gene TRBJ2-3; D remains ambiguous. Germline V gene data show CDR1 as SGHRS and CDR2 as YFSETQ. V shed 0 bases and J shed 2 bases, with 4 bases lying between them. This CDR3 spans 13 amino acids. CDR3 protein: CASSLGHTDTQYF. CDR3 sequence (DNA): TGCGCCAGCAGCTTGGGGCACACAGATACGCAGTATTTT. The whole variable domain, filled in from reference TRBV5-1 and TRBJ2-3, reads KAGVTQTPRYLIKTRGQQVTLSCSPISGHRSVSWYQQTPGQGLQFLFEYFSETQRNKGNFPGRFSGRQFSNSRSEMNVSTLELGDSALYLCASSLGHTDTQYFGPGTRLTVL.

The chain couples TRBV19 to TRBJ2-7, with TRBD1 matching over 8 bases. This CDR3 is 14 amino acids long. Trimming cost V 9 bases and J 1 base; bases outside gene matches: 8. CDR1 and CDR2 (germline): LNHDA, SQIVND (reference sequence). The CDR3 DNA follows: TGTGCCAGCTCCCGGACAGGGAGTTCCTACGAGCAGTACTTC. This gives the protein CASSRTGSSYEQYF.

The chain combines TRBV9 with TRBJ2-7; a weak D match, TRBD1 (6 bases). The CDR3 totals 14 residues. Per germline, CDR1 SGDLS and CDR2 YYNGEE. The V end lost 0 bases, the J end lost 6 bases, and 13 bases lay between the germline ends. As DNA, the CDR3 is TGTGCCAGCAGCGTAGTAGCTGGGGGCGCCGAGCAGTACTTC. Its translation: CASSVVAGGAEQYF.

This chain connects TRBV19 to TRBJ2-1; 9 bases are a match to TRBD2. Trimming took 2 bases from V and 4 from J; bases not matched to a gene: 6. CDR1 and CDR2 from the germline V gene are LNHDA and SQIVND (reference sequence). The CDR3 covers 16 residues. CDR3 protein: CASSISSGRIYNEQFF. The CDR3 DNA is TGTGCCAGTAGTATATCCAGCGGGAGGATATACAATGAGCAGTTCTTC.

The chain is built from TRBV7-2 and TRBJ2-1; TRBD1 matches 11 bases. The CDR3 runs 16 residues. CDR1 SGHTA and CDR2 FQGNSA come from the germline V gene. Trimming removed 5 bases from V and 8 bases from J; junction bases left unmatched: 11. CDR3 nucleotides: TGTGCCAGCAGCATCACCGGGACAGGGGGTTTACATGAGCAGTTCTTC. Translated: CASSITGTGGLHEQFF.